This TCR beta chain was identified during a study of T cells in Graves' hyperthyroidism and ophthalmopathy. Whole-study results and caveats: Progression to ophthalmopathy was predicted a median of 6.5 months early.

Each diagnosis drew on symptoms, thyroxine, TRAb, thyroid ultrasound and orbital computed tomography findings. Amplified TCR beta CDR3 regions came from RNA transcripts. TCR CDR3 regions were first amplified by RT-PCR with HTBI primers. Each CDR3 protein gets one entry after TCRdb re-called the multiplex PCR reads with MiXCR. The profile shows fewer than 350,000 distinct CDR3 sequences, roughly a fifth of them singletons. This clonotype turned up a few times. What it binds is not known. With 2 bases clipped from V and 4 bases from J, the junction kept 5 bases outside the gene matches. The length of the CDR3 is 14 residues. Germline V lookup: CDR1 MDHEN, CDR2 SYDVKM.

This chain uses TRBV28 with TRBJ2-7, with 7 bases lining up with TRBD1. The sample taken for sequencing was blood. The source is a man aged 50-59 years with Graves' ophthalmopathy. Here the CDR3 DNA reads TGTGCCAGCAGTTTAGGGGACAGCTTTTACGAGCAGTACTTC. It specifies CASSLGDSFYEQYF.